Described below is a single T cell receptor (beta chain) sequence and its context. Antigen: not known. V was shortened by 4 bases and J by 0 bases, with 5 bases between the two germline ends. Germline loops: CDR1 KGHDR, CDR2 SFDVKD. The CDR3 is made up of 13 amino acids. This record belongs to a study of CD8+CD57+ T cells in acquired aplastic anemia. Whole-study context: Roughly 3 ug was the average amount of DNA from sorted CD4+ and CD8+ cells. Findings of the study overall: In CD8+ cells, Simpson's diversity showed no significant difference between patients and controls. The study identified roughly 29 CD8+ CDR3 sequences shared by patients and controls.

Genomic DNA templated the TCR beta VDJ and CDR3 profiling. TCRdb recomputed calls from the reads with MiXCR, one row per CDR3 protein. The sample holds about 190,000 distinct CDR3 sequences, around three fifths seen once. The receptor was isolated from a human donor with severe aplastic anemia or a healthy control (not recorded which). The chain uses TRBV24-1 and TRBJ2-5; D unclear. The sample was sorted CD4+, CD8+, or CD8+CD57+ T cells (not recorded which) from PBMCs. The chain's CDR3 is CATSDEYQETQYF. The DNA of the CDR3 is TGTGCCACCAGTGACGAGTACCAAGAGACCCAGTACTTC.